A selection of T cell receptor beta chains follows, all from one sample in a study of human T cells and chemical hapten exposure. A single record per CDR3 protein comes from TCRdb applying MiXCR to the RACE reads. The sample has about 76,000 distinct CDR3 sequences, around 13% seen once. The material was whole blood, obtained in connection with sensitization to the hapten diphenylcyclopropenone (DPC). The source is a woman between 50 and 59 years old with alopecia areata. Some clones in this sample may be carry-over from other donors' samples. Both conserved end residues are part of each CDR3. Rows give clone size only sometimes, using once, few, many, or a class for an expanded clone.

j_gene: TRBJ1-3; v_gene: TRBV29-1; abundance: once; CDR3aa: CSVANRGFGNTIYF
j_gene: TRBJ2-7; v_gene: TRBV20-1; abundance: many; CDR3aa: CSARVGQGSTEQYF
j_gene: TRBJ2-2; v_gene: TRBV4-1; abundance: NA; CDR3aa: CASSQDEGITTGELFF
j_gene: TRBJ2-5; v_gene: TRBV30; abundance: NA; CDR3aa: CAWGRQGGETQYF
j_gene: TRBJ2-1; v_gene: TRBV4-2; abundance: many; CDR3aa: CASSHQQESSYNEQFF
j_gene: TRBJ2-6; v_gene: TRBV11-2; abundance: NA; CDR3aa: CASSFWGTPGANVLTF
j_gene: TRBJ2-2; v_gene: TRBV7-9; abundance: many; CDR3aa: CASSPPGLATNTGELFF
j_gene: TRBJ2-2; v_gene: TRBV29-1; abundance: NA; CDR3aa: CSVAGFIPGELFF
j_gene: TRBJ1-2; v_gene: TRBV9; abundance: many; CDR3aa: CASSGTFHTF
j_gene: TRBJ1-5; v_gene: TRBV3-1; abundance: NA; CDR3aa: CASSQGTGVGQPQHF
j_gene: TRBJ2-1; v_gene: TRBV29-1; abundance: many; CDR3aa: CKGQGAGFSYNEQFF
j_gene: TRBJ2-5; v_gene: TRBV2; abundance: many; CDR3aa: CASRRLEGETQYF
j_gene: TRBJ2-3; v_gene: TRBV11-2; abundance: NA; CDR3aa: CASSWTGLAGGLQDTQYF
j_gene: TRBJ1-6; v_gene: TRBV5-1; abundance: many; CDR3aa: CASSLEQGNSPLHF
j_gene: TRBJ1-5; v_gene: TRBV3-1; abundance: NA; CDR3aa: CASSQDVQVQPQHF
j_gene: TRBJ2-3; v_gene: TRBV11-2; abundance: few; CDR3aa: CASSFTSGSADTQYF
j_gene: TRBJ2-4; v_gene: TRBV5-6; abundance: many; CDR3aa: CASSFFIEGLASSAKNIQYF
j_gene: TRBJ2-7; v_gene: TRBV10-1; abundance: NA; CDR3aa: CASSASWRDPYEQYF
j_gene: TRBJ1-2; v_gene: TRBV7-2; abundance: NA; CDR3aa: CASSSSYRTAPNYGYTF
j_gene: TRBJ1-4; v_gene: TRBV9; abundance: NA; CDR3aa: CASSGLDEKLFF
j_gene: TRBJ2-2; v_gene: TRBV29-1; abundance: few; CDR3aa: CSVVWGTGELFF
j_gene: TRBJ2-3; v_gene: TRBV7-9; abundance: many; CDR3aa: CASSGPGQGSTDTQYF
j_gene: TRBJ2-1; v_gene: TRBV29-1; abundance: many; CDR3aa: CSVRSVDSYNEQFF
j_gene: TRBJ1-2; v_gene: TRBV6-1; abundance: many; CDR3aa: CASTSGGVHGYTF
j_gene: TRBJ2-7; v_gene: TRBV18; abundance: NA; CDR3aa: CASSLGLAGELHYF
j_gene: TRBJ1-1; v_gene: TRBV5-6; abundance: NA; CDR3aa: CASSFRDRVRTEAFF
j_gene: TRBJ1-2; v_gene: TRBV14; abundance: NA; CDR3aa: CASSQGYGGYTF
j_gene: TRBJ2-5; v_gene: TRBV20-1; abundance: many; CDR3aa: CSARQGQETQYF
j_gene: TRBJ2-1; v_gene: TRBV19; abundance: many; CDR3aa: CASSRNRDYRNNEQFF
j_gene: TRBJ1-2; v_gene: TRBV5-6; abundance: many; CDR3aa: CASSLRALIYGYTF
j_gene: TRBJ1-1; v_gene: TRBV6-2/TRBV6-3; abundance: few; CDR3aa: CASSSDRAHMNTEAFF
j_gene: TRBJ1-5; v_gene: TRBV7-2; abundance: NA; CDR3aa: CASSASGSQPQHF
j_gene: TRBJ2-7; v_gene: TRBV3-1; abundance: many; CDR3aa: CASSSSRSGAVEQYF
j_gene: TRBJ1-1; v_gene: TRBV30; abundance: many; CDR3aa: CAWSVGLSPRGAFF
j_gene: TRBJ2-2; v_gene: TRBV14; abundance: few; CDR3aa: CASSQDLDGELFF
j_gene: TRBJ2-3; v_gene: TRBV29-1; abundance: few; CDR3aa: CSVGGLRTDTQYF
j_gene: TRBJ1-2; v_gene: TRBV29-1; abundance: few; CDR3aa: CSVENGRNYGYTF
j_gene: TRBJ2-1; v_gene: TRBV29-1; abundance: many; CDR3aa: CSASYNEQFF
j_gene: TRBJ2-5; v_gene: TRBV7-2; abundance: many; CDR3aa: CASSRGVQETQYF
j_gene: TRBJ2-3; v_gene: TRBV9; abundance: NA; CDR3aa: CASSVFSRADTQYF
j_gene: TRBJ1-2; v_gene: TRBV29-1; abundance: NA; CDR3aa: CSVDPQGNYGYTF
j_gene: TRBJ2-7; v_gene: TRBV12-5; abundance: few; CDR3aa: CASGFYPLGSGSLYEQYF
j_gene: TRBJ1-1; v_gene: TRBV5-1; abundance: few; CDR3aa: CASREGMNTEAFF
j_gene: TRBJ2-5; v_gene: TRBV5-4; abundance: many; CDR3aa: CASSFEETQYF
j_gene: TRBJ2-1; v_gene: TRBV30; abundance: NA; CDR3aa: CAWSGTSGRVYEQFF
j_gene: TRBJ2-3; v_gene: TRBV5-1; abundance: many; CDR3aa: CASSDTGGLIADTQYF
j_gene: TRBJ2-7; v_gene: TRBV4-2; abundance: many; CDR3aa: CASSQLSGGGEQYF
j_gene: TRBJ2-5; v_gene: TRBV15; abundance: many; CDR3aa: CATSRGQPPETQYF
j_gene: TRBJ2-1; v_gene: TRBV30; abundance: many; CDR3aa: CAWLPRRAGEHNEQFF
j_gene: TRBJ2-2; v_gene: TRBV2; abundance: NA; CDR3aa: CASSETRQGLPNTGELFF
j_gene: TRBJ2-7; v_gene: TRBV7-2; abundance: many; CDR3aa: CASSPNPTGYEQYF
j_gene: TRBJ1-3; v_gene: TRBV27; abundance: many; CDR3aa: CASSLSPDTRSGNTIYF
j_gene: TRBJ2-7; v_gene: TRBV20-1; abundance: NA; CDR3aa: CSARDSHPYEQYF
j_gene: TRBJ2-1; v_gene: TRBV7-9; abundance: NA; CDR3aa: CASSTRTSGRPTIQYNEQFF
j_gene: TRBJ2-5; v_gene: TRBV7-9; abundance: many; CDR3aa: CASMGPGEETQYF
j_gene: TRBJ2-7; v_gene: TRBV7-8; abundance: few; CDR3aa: CASSFSTGAYEQYF
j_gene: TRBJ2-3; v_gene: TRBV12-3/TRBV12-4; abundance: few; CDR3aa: CASRPTSGRAKDTQYF
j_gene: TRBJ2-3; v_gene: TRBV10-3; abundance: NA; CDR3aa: CAIRGQSTDTQYF